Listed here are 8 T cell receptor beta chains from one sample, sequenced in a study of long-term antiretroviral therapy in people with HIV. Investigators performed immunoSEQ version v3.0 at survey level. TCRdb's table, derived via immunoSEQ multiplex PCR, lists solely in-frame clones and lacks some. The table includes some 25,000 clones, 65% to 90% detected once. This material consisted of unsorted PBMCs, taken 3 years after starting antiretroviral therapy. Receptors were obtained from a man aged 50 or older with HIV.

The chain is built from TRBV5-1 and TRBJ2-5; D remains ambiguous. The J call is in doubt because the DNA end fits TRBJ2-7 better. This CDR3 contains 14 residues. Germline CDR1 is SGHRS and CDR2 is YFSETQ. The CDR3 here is CASSLNDAGFEQYF. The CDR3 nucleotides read TGCGCCAGCAGCTTAAATGACGCAGGTTTCGAGCAGTACTTC.

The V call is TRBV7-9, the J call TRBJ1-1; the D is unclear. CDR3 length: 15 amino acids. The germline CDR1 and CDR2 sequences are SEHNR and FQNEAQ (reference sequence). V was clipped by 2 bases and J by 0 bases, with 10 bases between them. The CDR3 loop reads CASSLRAGLNTEAFF. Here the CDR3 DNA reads TGTGCCAGCAGCTTACGAGCAGGTTTGAACACTGAAGCTTTCTTT.

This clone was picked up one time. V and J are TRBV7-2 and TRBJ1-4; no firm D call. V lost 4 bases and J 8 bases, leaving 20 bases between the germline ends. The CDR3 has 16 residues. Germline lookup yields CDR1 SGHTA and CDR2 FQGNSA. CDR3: CASSYVPHTKGEKLFF. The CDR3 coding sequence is TGTGCCAGCAGCTACGTTCCCCATACTAAAGGCGAAAAACTGTTTTTT.

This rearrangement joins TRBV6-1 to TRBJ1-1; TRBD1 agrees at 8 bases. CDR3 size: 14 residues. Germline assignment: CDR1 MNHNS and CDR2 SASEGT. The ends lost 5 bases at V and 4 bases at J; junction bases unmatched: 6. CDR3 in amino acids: CASSMTGVGTEAFF. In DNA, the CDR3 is TGTGCCAGCAGTATGACAGGGGTGGGCACTGAAGCTTTCTTT.

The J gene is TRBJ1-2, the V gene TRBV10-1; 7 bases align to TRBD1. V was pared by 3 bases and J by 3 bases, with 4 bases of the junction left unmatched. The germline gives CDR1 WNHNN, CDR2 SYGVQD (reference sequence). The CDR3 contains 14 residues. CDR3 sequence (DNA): TGCGCCAGCAGTGAAAGACAGGGATACTATGGCTACACCTTC. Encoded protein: CASSERQGYYGYTF.

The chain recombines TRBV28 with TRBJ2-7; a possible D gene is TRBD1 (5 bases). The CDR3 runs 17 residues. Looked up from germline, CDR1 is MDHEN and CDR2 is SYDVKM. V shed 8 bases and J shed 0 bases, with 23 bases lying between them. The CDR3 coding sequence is TGTGCCAGCGTTCCTAAAGGGGTTAGCTTTAGCTCCTACGAGCAGTACTTC. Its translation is CASVPKGVSFSSYEQYF.

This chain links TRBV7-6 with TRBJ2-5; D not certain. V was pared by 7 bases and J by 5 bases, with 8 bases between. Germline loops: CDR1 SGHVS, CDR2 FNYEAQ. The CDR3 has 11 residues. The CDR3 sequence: CASKAGETQYF. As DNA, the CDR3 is TGTGCCAGCAAGGCCGGCGAGACCCAGTACTTC.

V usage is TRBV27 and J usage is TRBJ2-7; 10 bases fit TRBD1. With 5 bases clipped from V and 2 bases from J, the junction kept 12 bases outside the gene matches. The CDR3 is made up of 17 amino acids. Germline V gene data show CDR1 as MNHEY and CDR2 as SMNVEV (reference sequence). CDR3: CASSTQSGTGVPYEQYF. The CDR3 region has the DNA TGTGCCAGCAGTACCCAATCCGGGACAGGGGTCCCCTACGAGCAGTACTTC.